The 17 T cell receptor beta chains given below trace back to one sample, sequenced in a study of prognosis after radiotherapy for stage I lung cancer (dated by TCRdb to the early 2020s). Data came from an Illumina HiSeq 3000. The TCR beta CDR3 region was amplified from genomic DNA by two rounds of multiplex PCR. The first PCR round used primers specific to each TRBV and TRBJ gene, with sequences filed in Chinese patent CN105087789A. TCRdb applied fastp at Q25 and MiXCR to the public reads, then kept only in-frame beta chains. Rows with a matching CDR3 protein are joined into one entry that keeps the most common DNA and genes. For this sample the table gives more than 25,000 distinct CDR3 sequences, of which 25% to 35% were detected only once. The ten largest make up roughly a third of the sample. The material was PBMCs, obtained before or after stereotactic body radiation therapy (not recorded which). The receptors come from a donor aged 50 or older with non-small cell lung cancer.

Regarding this clonotype: A far bigger clonotype differs at one base, so this is likely a read error. This chain uses TRBV6-8 with TRBJ1-2; D is perhaps TRBD1 (5 bases). Germline V lookup: CDR1 MNHGY, CDR2 SAAAGT. This CDR3 has 14 amino acids. The V and J ends lost 6 bases and 2 bases respectively, with 13 bases between them. The CDR3 DNA is TGTGCCAGCAGCCCCCGCGGGGACAACTATGGCTACACCTTC. Translated: CASSPRGDNYGYTF.

A remark on this clonotype: With only one base between it and a far larger clone, this is likely a read error. This sequence joins TRBV6-2 or TRBV6-3 and TRBJ1-1; weak D call: TRBD1 (5 bases). This CDR3 spans 13 amino acids. The V end lost 5 bases, the J end lost 7 bases, and 14 bases lay between the germline ends. CDR1 is MNHEY and CDR2 is SVGEGT in the germline V gene. CDR3 protein: CASSGAGGNEAFF. CDR3 in DNA: TGTGCCAGCAGTGGGGCAGGCGGGAATGAAGCTTTCTTT.

The V gene is TRBV20-1, the J gene TRBJ2-7, with D tentatively TRBD2 (6 bases). The CDR3 runs 13 residues. CDR1 is DFQATT, CDR2 SNEGSKA, per germline (reference sequence). Trimming took off 5 bases at V and 0 bases at J, with 11 bases between the two ends. CDR3 amino acids: CSAGGLCSYEQYF. The CDR3 DNA is TGCAGTGCTGGAGGGCTCTGCTCCTACGAGCAGTACTTC.

This clonotype was detected ten times or more. This chain uses TRBV9 with TRBJ2-7; 9 nucleotides align to TRBD2. Trimming at V came to 0 bases and at J to 4 bases, leaving 14 bases not matched to a gene. This CDR3 contains 18 residues. The V gene's germline CDR1 is SGDLS and CDR2 YYNGEE. The CDR3 sequence is CASSVVIQREVLIYEQYF. CDR3 DNA: TGTGCCAGCAGCGTAGTGATCCAGCGGGAGGTTTTGATTTACGAGCAGTACTTC.

This clonotype was seen a few times. A far larger clone differs by one base, so this is likely a read error. The chain employs TRBV28 and TRBJ2-1, with D possibly being TRBD1 (5 bases). V gave up 2 bases and J gave up 10 bases, with 18 bases separating them. The CDR3 is 15 residues long. The germline V gene encodes CDR1 MDHEN and CDR2 SYDVKM. CDR3 coding DNA: TGTGCCAGCAGTTTAAAGGCAGGGAAGGGCTACGAGCAGTTCTTC. This translates into CASSLKAGKGYEQFF.

About this clonotype itself: Given a far larger clone just one base away, this is likely a sequencing read error. The gene calls are TRBV6-2 or TRBV6-3 and TRBJ2-1; 13 bases align to TRBD2. V lost 6 bases to trimming and J lost 10 bases; unmatched junction nucleotides: 9. Germline CDR1 reads MNHEY; CDR2 reads SVGEGT. This CDR3 is 15 amino acids long. CDR3: CASRPLAGGPVEQFF. CDR3 coding DNA: TGTGCCAGCAGACCACTAGCGGGAGGGCCCGTGGAGCAGTTCTTC.

This rearrangement joins TRBV12-3 or TRBV12-4 to TRBJ2-2, with D perhaps matching TRBD1 or TRBD2 (6 bases each). V dropped 9 bases and J dropped 7 bases, with 15 bases sitting between them. The CDR3 is 13 residues long. Written as DNA, the CDR3 is TGTGCCAGTAGGCGCGGGGACATCGGGGAGCTGTTTTTT. Its translation is CASRRGDIGELFF.

As for this clonotype: The likely explanation is a read error, given a far larger clone one base away. V and J are TRBV6-5 and TRBJ2-7; 11 positions match TRBD2. V shed 2 bases and J 3 bases; nucleotides not matched to a gene: 6. This CDR3 spans 16 amino acids. Germline CDR1 reads MNHEY; CDR2 reads SVGAGI. The CDR3 DNA follows: TGTGCCAGCAGTTACAGAGGACTAGCGGGTGGCTACGAGCAGTACTTC. This sequence encodes CASSYRGLAGGYEQYF.

This clonotype came up many times. This sequence joins TRBV7-9 and TRBJ1-6; D remains ambiguous. V lost 0 bases and J lost 0, with 12 bases in between. The germline V gene has CDR1 SEHNR and CDR2 FQNEAQ (reference sequence). The CDR3 runs to 18 residues. The CDR3 DNA sequence: TGTGCCAGCAGCTTAGCGTCTGGAGGTAGCTCCTATAATTCACCCCTCCACTTT. It is translated as CASSLASGGSSYNSPLHF.

In the case of this clonotype: With a far larger clone one base away, a read error is the likely cause. The chain has TRBV6-7 and TRBJ2-7, with D uncertain. TRBV6-7 is identified as an open reading frame with a role that is uncertain. V lost 5 bases and J lost 3, with 14 bases in between. The CDR3 runs to 14 residues. This CDR3 is CASSEGIEGYEQYF. The CDR3 DNA follows: TGTGCCAGCAGTGAAGGAATAGAAGGCTACGAGCAGTACTTC.

This clonotype occurred many times. Here the CDR3 DNA reads TGTGCCAGCAGCCTGGATGGAAGGGGGGAAAAACTGTTTTTT. As protein: CASSLDGRGEKLFF. The rearrangement links TRBV7-2 to TRBJ1-4, with D perhaps TRBD1 (6 bases). CDR3 length: 14 residues. V was cut by 5 bases and J by 8 bases, with 15 bases left in between. Germline loops: CDR1 SGHTA, CDR2 FQGNSA.

This chain links TRBV12-3 or TRBV12-4 with TRBJ1-4, with unresolved D. Trimming cost V 7 bases and J 10 bases, with 19 bases left between them. The CDR3 runs 14 residues. This CDR3 is CASIPRYGLGKLFF. The CDR3 DNA sequence: TGTGCCAGCATCCCGAGGTACGGCCTGGGAAAACTGTTTTTT.

This clonotype was detected ten times or more. The chain links TRBV3-1 to TRBJ1-4; D remains unclear. Trimming took 3 bases from V and 0 from J, leaving 8 bases between them. CDR3 size: 15 residues. The germline CDR1 and CDR2 sequences are LGHDT and YNNKEL (reference sequence). Here the CDR3 reads CASSHLRATNEKLFF. The CDR3 nucleotides are TGTGCCAGCAGCCACTTACGAGCAACTAATGAAAAACTGTTTTTT. Full variable domain (rest looked up from reference TRBV3-1 and TRBJ1-4): DTAVSQTPKYLVTQMGNDKSIKCEQNLGHDTMYWYKQDSKKFLKIMFSYNNKELIINETVPNRFSPKSPDKAHLNLHINSLELGDSAVYFCASSHLRATNEKLFFGSGTQLSVL.

This clonotype was seen a few times. A read error is possible here, since a much larger clone lies one base away. V and J are TRBV19 and TRBJ2-1, with D unclear. Germline V gene data show CDR1 as LNHDA and CDR2 as SQIVND (reference sequence). The V gene lost 4 bases and the J gene lost 11 bases, with 15 bases spanning the gap. The CDR3 covers 13 residues. CDR3 protein: CASSNPGVAKQFF. The CDR3 region has the DNA TGTGCCAGTAGTAACCCAGGCGTCGCAAAGCAGTTCTTC.

This rearrangement joins TRBV5-6 to TRBJ2-1; the match to TRBD2 covers 13 bases. This CDR3 contains 17 residues. Germline CDR1 SGHDT, CDR2 YYEEEE. V trimming: 3 bases; J trimming: 6 bases; junction bases outside the gene matches: 9. CDR3 residues: CASSSGLAGDLPNEQFF. CDR3 sequence (DNA): TGTGCCAGCAGCTCCGGACTAGCGGGAGATCTCCCCAATGAGCAGTTCTTC.

This clonotype showed up many times. The chain links TRBV27 to TRBJ2-7; weak D call: TRBD1 (5 bases). Looked up from germline, CDR1 is MNHEY and CDR2 is SMNVEV (reference sequence). The V end lost 2 bases, the J end lost 0 bases, and 8 bases lay between the germline ends. The CDR3 has 14 residues. The CDR3 coding sequence is TGTGCCAGCAGTTTAACACAGGTCTCCTACGAGCAGTACTTC. Translated, it gives CASSLTQVSYEQYF.

The genes are TRBV7-8 and TRBJ2-7; 7 bases are shared with TRBD1. The trim removed 2 bases at V and 2 bases at J, leaving 0 bases unmatched. Germline values: CDR1 SGHVS, CDR2 FQNEAQ. The CDR3 runs to 13 residues. In DNA form, the CDR3 reads TGTGCCAGCAGCTTACAGGGGGCCTACGAGCAGTACTTC. It is translated as CASSLQGAYEQYF.